The rows below give T cell receptor beta chains drawn from one sample of a study of cytomegalovirus exposure and HLA in healthy donors. Clones were read by immunoSEQ multiplex PCR, and TCRdb kept only the in-frame ones, dropping some. The sample has approximately 180,000 clones; roughly four fifths are singletons. What was sequenced was PBMCs. The receptors come from a woman aged 25 to 45 in good health and CMV-seronegative. Each CDR3 is given with its conserved first and last residue. D genes are given only for firm matches. Some rows mark clone size as missing; the rest say once, few, many or name a class of expanded clone.

>few|TRBD1|TRBJ1-6|TRBV27
TGTGCCAGCAGTTCCGGGACAGGGGTTAATTCACCCCTCCACTTT
CASSSGTGVNSPLHF
>few|.|TRBJ1-6|TRBV4-2
TGTGCCAGCAGCCAAGAGCTCAGACTATATCAGTCTCAAAATTCACCCCTCCACTTT
CASSQELRLYQSQNSPLHF
>.|.|TRBJ2-7|TRBV18
TGTGCCAGCTCACCGACAGAGAAATACGAGCAGTACTTC
CASSPTEKYEQYF
>.|.|TRBJ2-1|TRBV29-1
TGCAGCGTCCACCAGGCTCCCCATGAGCAGTTCTTC
CSVHQAPHEQFF
>.|TRBD2|TRBJ2-7|TRBV27
TGTGCCAGCAGTTCCGGACTAGCGGGAGGAGTGGAGCAGTACTTC
CASSSGLAGGVEQYF
>.|.|TRBJ1-5|TRBV4-1
TGCGCCAGCAGCCAAGAAGTGGGGGCGTCCAATCAGCCCCAGCATTTT
CASSQEVGASNQPQHF
>.|.|TRBJ2-5|TRBV7-9
TGTGCCAGCAGCTTACCAGGACTACAAGAGACCCAGTACTTC
CASSLPGLQETQYF
>.|TRBD2|TRBJ2-5|TRBV27
TGTGCCAGCAGTTCCAGACTAGCGGGGTTCCAAGAGACCCAGTACTTC
CASSSRLAGFQETQYF
>.|.|TRBJ1-2|TRBV6-1
TGTGCCAGCAGAGTAGCAGAGGGTCGTAACTATGGCTACACCTTC
CASRVAEGRNYGYTF
>.|.|TRBJ2-1|TRBV5-1
TGCGCCAGCAGCTTAAGGAACAGCAACAATGAGCAGTTCTTC
CASSLRNSNNEQFF
>.|TRBD1|TRBJ2-5|TRBV28
TGTGCCAGCAGTCGAAGGACCTGGACAGGGGAGACCCAGTACTTC
CASSRRTWTGETQYF
>.|.|TRBJ2-7|TRBV27
TGTGCCAGCAGTTCCCCCGGGACAACCCCCTACGAGCAGTACTTC
CASSSPGTTPYEQYF
>.|TRBD1|TRBJ2-7|TRBV4-1
TGCGCCAGCAGCCAGGCCAGGGACAGCTACGAGCAGTACTTC
CASSQARDSYEQYF
>.|.|TRBJ1-3|TRBV7-2
TGTGCCAGCAGCTTAGACAGGGCGGAAAACACCATATATTTT
CASSLDRAENTIYF
>.|TRBD2|TRBJ2-3|TRBV27
TGTGCCAGCAGAGGGCCTAGCGGGGCTAGCACAGATACGCAGTATTTT
CASRGPSGASTDTQYF
>once|TRBD2|TRBJ2-5|TRBV4-2
TGTGCCAGCAGCCAAGCTTTAGGGGTTCGGGGGGAAGAGACCCAGTACTTC
CASSQALGVRGEETQYF
>.|TRBD1|TRBJ2-5|TRBV27
TGTGCCAGCAGTGCGAACAGGGGGCTGGAGACCCAGTACTTC
CASSANRGLETQYF
>.|TRBD2|TRBJ2-7|TRBV6-6
TGTGCCAGCAGTTACGGGACTAGCGGCTACTACGAGCAGTACTTC
CASSYGTSGYYEQYF
>.|.|TRBJ2-2|TRBV9
TGTGCCAGCAGCCTCTACACCGGGGAGCTGTTTTTT
CASSLYTGELFF
>.|.|TRBJ1-2|TRBV9
TGTGCCAGCAGCGTAGCTTTACAGGATAACTATGGCTACACCTTC
CASSVALQDNYGYTF
>.|TRBD2|TRBJ2-4|TRBV7-2
TGTGCCAGCAGCTTAGTTTCTAGCGGGGAACAAAACAGTCAGTACTTC
CASSLVSSGEQNSQYF
>.|TRBD1|TRBJ2-7|TRBV19
TGTGCCAGTAGTCTCAGTGGACAGGGGGACTACGAGCAGTACTTC
CASSLSGQGDYEQYF
>few|TRBD2|TRBJ2-1|TRBV7-9
TGTGCCAGCAGCTTAGTTGCTAGCGGGGGGGCTATTAATGAGCAGTTCTTC
CASSLVASGGAINEQFF
>few|.|TRBJ1-2|TRBV6-5
TGTGCCAGCAGTTACGTTCAGGACTATGGCTACACCTTC
CASSYVQDYGYTF
>.|.|TRBJ1-5|TRBV18
TGTGCCAGCTCCCCTAGTCCGGTCCAGCCCCAGCATTTT
CASSPSPVQPQHF
>.|.|TRBJ1-2|TRBV6-6
TGTGCCAGCAGCCCTGCCAGGTCCAGAGACTACACCTTC
CASSPARSRDYTF
>.|TRBD1|TRBJ1-5|TRBV27
TGTGCCAGCAGTTTTGCCGGGACAGGGGGCCCAAATCAGCCCCAGCATTTT
CASSFAGTGGPNQPQHF
>.|.|TRBJ2-7|TRBV5-4
TGTGCCAGCAGTCCGCGGCGGGACTCCTACGAGCAGTACTTC
CASSPRRDSYEQYF
>.|TRBD2|TRBJ2-1|TRBV28
TGTGCCAGCAGCACTCCGGGACTAACCCTAGAGCAGTTCTTC
CASSTPGLTLEQFF
>.|.|TRBJ1-5|TRBV5-1
TGCGCCAGCAGCTTGGTAGGCGGGTCCGAGCCCCAGCATTTT
CASSLVGGSEPQHF
>.|.|TRBJ2-1|TRBV7-9
TGTGCCAGCAGCGGAGGGACTGTCAATGAGCAGTTCTTC
CASSGGTVNEQFF
>.|TRBD1|TRBJ2-1|TRBV11-3
TGTGCCAGCAGCTCCGGACAGGGGGCCTACAATGAGCAGTTCTTC
CASSSGQGAYNEQFF
>.|.|TRBJ1-5|TRBV6-5
TGTGCCAGCAGTTATGGGAGATCTAGCAATCAGCCCCAGCATTTT
CASSYGRSSNQPQHF
>few|.|TRBJ1-6|TRBV19
TGTGCCAGTAGTGACGCCAGACTTAATTCACCCCTCCACTTT
CASSDARLNSPLHF
>.|TRBD1|TRBJ2-5|TRBV5-1
TGCGCCAGCAGCTTGGGGGACAGGCGACAAGAGACCCAGTACTTC
CASSLGDRRQETQYF
>.|.|TRBJ2-7|TRBV28
TGTGCCAGCACCCTAGGTGGCGGGGCCTACGAGCAGTACTTC
CASTLGGGAYEQYF
>.|.|TRBJ1-1|TRBV5-4
TGTGCCAGCAGCAAGCGACAGTCCATGAACACTGAAGCTTTCTTT
CASSKRQSMNTEAFF
>.|.|TRBJ1-1|TRBV14
TGTGCCAGCAGCCAAGATCGGGTGATGGGCACTGAAGCTTTCTTT
CASSQDRVMGTEAFF
>once|.|TRBJ2-3|TRBV21-1
TGTGCCAGCAGCAAAATTCGTCTAGCGGGGGGGCCGAATAAAGCAGATACGCAGTATTTT
CASSKIRLAGGPNKADTQYF